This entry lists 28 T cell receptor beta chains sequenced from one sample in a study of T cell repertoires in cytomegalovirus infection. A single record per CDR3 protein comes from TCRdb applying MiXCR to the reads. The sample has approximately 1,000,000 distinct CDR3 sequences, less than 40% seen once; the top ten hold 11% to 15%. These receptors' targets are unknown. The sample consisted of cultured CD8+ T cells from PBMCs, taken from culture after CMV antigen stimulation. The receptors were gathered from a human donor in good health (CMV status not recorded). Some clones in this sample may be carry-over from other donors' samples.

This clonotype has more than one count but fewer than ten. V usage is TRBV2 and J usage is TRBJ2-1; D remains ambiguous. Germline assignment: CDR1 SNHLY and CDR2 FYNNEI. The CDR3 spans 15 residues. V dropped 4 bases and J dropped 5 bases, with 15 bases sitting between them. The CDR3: CASSVAAVGDNEQFF. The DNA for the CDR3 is TGTGCCAGCAGTGTTGCGGCGGTGGGTGACAATGAGCAGTTCTTC. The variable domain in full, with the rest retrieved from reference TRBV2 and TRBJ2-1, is EPEVTQTPSHQVTQMGQEVILRCVPISNHLYFYWYRQILGQKVEFLVSFYNNEISEKSEIFDDQFSVERPDGSNFTLKIRSTKLEDSAMYFCASSVAAVGDNEQFFGPGTRLTVL.

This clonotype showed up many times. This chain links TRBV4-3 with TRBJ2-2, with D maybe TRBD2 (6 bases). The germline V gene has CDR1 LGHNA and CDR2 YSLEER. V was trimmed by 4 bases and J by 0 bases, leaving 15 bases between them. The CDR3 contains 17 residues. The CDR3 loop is CASSRTGDFANTGELFF. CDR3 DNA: TGCGCCAGCAGCCGCACGGGGGACTTCGCGAACACCGGGGAGCTGTTTTTT.

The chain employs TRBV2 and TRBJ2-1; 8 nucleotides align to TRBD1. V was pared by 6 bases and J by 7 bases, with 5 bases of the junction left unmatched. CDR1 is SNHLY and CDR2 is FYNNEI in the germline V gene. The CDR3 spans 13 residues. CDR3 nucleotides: TGTGCCAGCAGAGGACAGGGTGTAAATGAGCAGTTCTTC. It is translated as CASRGQGVNEQFF. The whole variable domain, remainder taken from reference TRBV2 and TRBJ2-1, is EPEVTQTPSHQVTQMGQEVILRCVPISNHLYFYWYRQILGQKVEFLVSFYNNEISEKSEIFDDQFSVERPDGSNFTLKIRSTKLEDSAMYFCASRGQGVNEQFFGPGTRLTVL.

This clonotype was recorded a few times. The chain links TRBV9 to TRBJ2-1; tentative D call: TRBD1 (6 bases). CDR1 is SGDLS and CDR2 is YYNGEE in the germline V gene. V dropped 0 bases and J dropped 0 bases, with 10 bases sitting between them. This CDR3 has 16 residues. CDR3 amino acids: CASSVEKGGSYNEQFF. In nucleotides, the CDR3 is TGTGCCAGCAGCGTAGAAAAAGGGGGCTCCTACAATGAGCAGTTCTTC.

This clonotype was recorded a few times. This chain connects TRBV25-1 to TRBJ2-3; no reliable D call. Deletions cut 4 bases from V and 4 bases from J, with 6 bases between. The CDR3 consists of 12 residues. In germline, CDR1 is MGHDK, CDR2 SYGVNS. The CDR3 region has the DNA TGTGCCAGCAGTGCACCATCAGATACGCAGTATTTT. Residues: CASSAPSDTQYF.

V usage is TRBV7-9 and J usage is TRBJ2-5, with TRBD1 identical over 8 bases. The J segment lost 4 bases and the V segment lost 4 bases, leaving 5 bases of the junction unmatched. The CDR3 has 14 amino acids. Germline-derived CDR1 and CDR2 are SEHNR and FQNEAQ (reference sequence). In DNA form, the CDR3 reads TGTGCCAGCAGCTCAAGACAGGGGACAGAGACCCAGTACTTC. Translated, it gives CASSSRQGTETQYF.

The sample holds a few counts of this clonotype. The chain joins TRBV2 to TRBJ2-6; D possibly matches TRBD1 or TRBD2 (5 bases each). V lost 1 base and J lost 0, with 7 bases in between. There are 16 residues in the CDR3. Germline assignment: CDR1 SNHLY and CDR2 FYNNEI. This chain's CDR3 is CASSEVGTSGANVLTF. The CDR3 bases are TGTGCCAGCAGTGAAGTGGGGACCTCTGGGGCCAACGTCCTGACTTTC.

CDR3 amino acids: CASSIQGRGHQPQHF. The CDR3 nucleotides read TGTGCCAGTAGTATACAGGGGAGGGGGCATCAGCCCCAGCATTTT. V gene TRBV19 combines with J gene TRBJ1-5; TRBD1 aligns across 7 bases. The ends lost 2 bases at V and 5 bases at J; junction bases unmatched: 6. Germline CDR1 reads LNHDA; CDR2 reads SQIVND (reference sequence). The CDR3 consists of 15 residues.

The CDR3 nucleotides read TGTGCCAGCAGCTTAGCTCAGGAAGCAACTAATGAAAAACTGTTTTTT. It specifies CASSLAQEATNEKLFF. This rearrangement joins TRBV13 to TRBJ1-4; D uncertain. The germline V gene has CDR1 PRHDT and CDR2 FYEKMQ (reference sequence). The CDR3 totals 16 residues. The ends were cut back, 1 base at V and 0 bases at J, with 9 bases in the middle.

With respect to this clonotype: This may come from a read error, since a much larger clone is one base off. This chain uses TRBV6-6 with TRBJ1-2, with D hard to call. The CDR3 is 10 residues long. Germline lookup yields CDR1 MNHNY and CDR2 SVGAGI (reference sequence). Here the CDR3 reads CASVDYDYTF. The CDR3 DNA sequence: TGTGCCAGCGTCGACTATGACTACACCTTC.

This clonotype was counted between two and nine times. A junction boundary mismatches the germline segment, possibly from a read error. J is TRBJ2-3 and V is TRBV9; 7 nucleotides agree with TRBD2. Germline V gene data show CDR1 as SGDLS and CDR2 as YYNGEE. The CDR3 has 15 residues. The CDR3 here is CASSVELAVTDTQYF. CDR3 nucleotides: TGTGCTAGCAGCGTAGAGCTAGCGGTCACAGATACGCAGTATTTT.

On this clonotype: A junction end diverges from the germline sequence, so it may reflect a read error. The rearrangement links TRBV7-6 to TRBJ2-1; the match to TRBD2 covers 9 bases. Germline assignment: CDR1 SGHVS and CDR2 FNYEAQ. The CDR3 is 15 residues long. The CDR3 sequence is CASSPMAGGPNEQFF. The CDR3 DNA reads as TGTGCTAGCAGCCCCATGGCGGGGGGGCCGAATGAGCAGTTCTTC. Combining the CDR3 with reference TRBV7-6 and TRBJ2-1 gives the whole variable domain GAGVSQSPRYKVTKRGQDVALRCDPISGHVSLYWYRQALGQGPEFLTYFNYEAQQDKSGLPNDRFSAERPEGSISTLTIQRTEQRDSAMYRCASSPMAGGPNEQFFGPGTRLTVL.

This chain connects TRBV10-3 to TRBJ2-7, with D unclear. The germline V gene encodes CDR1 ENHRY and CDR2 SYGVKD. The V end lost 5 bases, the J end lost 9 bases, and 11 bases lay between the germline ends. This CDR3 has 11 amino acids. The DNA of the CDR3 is TGTGCCATCAGTACAGACCACGGGCAGTACTTC. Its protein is CAISTDHGQYF.

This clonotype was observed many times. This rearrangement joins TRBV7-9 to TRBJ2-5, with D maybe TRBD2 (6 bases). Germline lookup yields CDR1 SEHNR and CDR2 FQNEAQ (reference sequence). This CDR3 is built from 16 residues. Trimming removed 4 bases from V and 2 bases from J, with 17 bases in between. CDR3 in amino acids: CASSSFSGLRQETQYF. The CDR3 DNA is TGTGCCAGCAGCTCGTTCTCGGGACTGAGACAAGAGACCCAGTACTTC.

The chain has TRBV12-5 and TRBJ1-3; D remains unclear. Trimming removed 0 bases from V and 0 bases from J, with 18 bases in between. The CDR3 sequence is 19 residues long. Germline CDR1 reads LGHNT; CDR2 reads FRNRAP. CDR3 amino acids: CASGLVLEKTKSSGNTIYF. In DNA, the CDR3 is TGTGCTAGTGGTTTGGTATTGGAGAAGACTAAGAGCTCTGGAAACACCATATATTTT. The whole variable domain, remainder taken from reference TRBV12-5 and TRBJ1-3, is DARVTQTPRHKVTEMGQEVTMRCQPILGHNTVFWYRQTMMQGLELLAYFRNRAPLDDSGMPKDRFSAEMPDATLATLKIQPSEPRDSAVYFCASGLVLEKTKSSGNTIYFGEGSWLTVV.

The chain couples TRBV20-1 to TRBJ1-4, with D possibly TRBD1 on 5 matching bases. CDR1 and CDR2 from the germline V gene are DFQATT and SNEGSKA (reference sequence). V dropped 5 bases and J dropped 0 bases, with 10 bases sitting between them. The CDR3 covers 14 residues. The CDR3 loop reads CSAFGTSTNEKLFF. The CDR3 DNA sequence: TGCAGTGCTTTCGGGACTTCAACTAATGAAAAACTGTTTTTT.

CDR3 protein: CASSLPGGVFEAFF. The CDR3 DNA reads TGTGCCAGCAGTTTACCGGGCGGAGTTTTTGAAGCTTTCTTT. V usage is TRBV12-3 or TRBV12-4 and J usage is TRBJ1-1, with D unresolved. Trimming removed 2 bases from V and 7 bases from J, with 14 bases in between. The CDR3 loop spans 14 amino acids.

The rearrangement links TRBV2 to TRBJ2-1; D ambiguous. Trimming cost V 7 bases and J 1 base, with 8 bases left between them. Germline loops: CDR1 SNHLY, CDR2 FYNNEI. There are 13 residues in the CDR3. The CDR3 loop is CASIAASYNEQFF. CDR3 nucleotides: TGTGCCAGCATAGCAGCTTCCTACAATGAGCAGTTCTTC. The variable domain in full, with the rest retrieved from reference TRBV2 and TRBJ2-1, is EPEVTQTPSHQVTQMGQEVILRCVPISNHLYFYWYRQILGQKVEFLVSFYNNEISEKSEIFDDQFSVERPDGSNFTLKIRSTKLEDSAMYFCASIAASYNEQFFGPGTRLTVL.

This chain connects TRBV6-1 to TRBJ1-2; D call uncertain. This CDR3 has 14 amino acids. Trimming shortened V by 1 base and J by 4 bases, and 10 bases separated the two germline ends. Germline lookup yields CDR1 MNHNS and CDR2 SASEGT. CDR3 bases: TGTGCCAGCAGTGAAGTGGAGGTTTTCTATGGCTACACCTTC. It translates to CASSEVEVFYGYTF.

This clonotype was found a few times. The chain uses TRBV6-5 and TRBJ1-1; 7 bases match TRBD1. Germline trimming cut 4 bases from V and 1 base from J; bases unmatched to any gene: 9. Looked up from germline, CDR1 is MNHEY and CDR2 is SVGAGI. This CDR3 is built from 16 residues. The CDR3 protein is CASSFSGTDSNTEAFF. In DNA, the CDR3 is TGTGCCAGCAGTTTCTCGGGGACAGACTCGAACACTGAAGCTTTCTTT.

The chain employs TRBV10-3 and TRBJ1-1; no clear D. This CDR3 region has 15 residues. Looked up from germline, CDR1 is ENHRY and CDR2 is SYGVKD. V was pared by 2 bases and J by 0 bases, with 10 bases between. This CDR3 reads CAISEVGEMNTEAFF. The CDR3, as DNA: TGTGCCATCAGTGAGGTTGGAGAAATGAACACTGAAGCTTTCTTT.

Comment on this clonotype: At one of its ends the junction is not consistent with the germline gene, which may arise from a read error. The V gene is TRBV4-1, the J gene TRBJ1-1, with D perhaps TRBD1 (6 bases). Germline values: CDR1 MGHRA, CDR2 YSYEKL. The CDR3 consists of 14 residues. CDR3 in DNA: TGCGTCAGCGCTAAGGGGGAGCTGTACACTGAAGCTTTCTTT. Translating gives CVSAKGELYTEAFF.

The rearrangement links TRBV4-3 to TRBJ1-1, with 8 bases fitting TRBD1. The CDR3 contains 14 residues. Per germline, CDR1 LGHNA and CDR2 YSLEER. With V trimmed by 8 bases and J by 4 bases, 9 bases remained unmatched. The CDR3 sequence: CASQYIQGGTEAFF. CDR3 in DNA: TGCGCCAGCCAATATATACAGGGGGGCACTGAAGCTTTCTTT.

In nucleotides, the CDR3 is TGTGCCAGCAGCATCAAGGGGTACCAAGAGACCCAGTACTTC. Its translation: CASSIKGYQETQYF. The rearrangement links TRBV7-9 to TRBJ2-5; TRBD1 is a possible D gene (5 bases). Germline V gene sequence: CDR1 SEHNR, CDR2 FQNEAQ (reference sequence). V dropped 5 bases and J dropped 0 bases, with 10 bases sitting between them. This CDR3 comprises 14 residues.

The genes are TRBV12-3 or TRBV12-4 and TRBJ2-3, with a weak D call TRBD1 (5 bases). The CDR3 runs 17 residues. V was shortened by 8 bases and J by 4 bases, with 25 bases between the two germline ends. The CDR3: CASRLLGPAGMADTQYF. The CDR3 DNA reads TGTGCCAGCCGCCTTCTAGGGCCGGCAGGGATGGCAGATACGCAGTATTTT.

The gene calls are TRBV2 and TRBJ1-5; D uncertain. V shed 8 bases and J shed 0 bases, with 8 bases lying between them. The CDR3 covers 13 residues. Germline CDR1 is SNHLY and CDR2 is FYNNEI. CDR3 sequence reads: CASQVYSNQPQHF. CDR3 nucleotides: TGTGCCAGCCAGGTGTATAGCAATCAGCCCCAGCATTTT.

The CDR3 protein is CSASQGFTYNEQFF. The CDR3 coding sequence is TGCAGTGCTTCACAGGGGTTTACCTACAATGAGCAGTTCTTC. The chain links TRBV20-1 to TRBJ2-1; 7 bases line up with TRBD1. CDR1 and CDR2 (germline): DFQATT, SNEGSKA (reference sequence). The CDR3 runs 14 residues. The J segment lost 2 bases and the V segment lost 5 bases, leaving 6 bases of the junction unmatched.

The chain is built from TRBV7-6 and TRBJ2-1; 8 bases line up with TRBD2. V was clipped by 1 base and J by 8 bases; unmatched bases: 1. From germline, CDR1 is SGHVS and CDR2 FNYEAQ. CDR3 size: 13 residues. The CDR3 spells CASSLEAGDEQFF. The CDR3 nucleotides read TGTGCCAGCAGCTTAGAAGCGGGGGATGAGCAGTTCTTC.